The present TCR beta chain was sequenced within a study of blood T cell repertoires in COVID-19. For the study at large: Collection of acute and convalescent COVID-19 samples took place in the United States, Italy and Spain. The analysed material was cDNA or gDNA that came from T cells, B-cell-depleted T cells, or PBMCs.

The table lists this clone with a few counts. Sequenced by immunoSEQ multiplex PCR; TCRdb stores in-frame clones only, minus some. The sample carries 25,000 to 40,000 clones, about 88% recorded once. CDR1 is KGHSH, CDR2 LQKENI, per germline. With V trimmed by 8 bases and J by 6 bases, 3 bases remained unmatched. This CDR3 contains 11 residues. Sequenced: peripheral blood. J is TRBJ2-7 and V is TRBV18; TRBD2 matches at 8 bases. The TCR originated in a human donor with active COVID-19. The donor label of this sample is uncertain. The CDR3 here is CASREGFEQYF. CDR3 sequence (DNA): TGTGCCAGCCGGGAGGGATTCGAGCAGTACTTC. The whole variable domain, remainder taken from reference TRBV18 and TRBJ2-7, is NAGVMQNPRHLVRRRGQEARLRCSPMKGHSHVYWYRQLPEEGLKFMVYLQKENIIDESGMPKERFSAEFPKEGPSILRIQQVVRGDSAAYFCASREGFEQYFGPGTRLTVT.